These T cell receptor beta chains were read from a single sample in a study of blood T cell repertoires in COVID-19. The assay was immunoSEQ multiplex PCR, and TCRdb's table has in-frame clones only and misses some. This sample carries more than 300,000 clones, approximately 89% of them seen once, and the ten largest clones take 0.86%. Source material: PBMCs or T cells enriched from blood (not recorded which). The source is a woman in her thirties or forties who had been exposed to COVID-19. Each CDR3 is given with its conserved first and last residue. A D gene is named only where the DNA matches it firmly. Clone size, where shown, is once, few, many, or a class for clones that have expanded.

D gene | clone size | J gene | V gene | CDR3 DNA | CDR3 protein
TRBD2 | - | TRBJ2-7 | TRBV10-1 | TGCGCCAGCAGTGAATTAGCGGGGCCCTACGAGCAGTACTTC | CASSELAGPYEQYF
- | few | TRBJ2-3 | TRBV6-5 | TGTGCCAGCACCCCAGGGGGTGGGGGGGATACGCAGTATTTT | CASTPGGGGDTQYF
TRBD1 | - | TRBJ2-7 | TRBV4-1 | TGCGCCAGCAGCGCCGGGACAGACTACGAGCAGTACTTC | CASSAGTDYEQYF
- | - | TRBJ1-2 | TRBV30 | TGTGCCTGGACTAGGCAGGGGAACTATGGCTACACCTTC | CAWTRQGNYGYTF
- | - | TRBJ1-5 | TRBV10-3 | TGTGCCATCGCCAGGGGTGACAATCAGCCCCAGCATTTT | CAIARGDNQPQHF
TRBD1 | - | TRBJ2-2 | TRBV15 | TGTGCCACCAGCGAGGGACAGGGATTTAACACCGGGGAGCTGTTTTTT | CATSEGQGFNTGELFF
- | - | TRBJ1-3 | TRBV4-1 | TGCGCCAGCAGCCAAGCTGACAGACTAAACACCATATATTTT | CASSQADRLNTIYF
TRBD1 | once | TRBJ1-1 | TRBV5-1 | TGCGCCAGCAGTCTACGGGACAGCCTAAACACTGAAGCTTTCTTT | CASSLRDSLNTEAFF
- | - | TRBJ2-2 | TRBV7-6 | TGTGCCAGCAGCTTAGGGGTTACAGCGAACACCGGGGAGCTGTTTTTT | CASSLGVTANTGELFF
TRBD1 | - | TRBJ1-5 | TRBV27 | TGTGCCAGCAGTCCAGGGACAGGGAGGGAATTCGGGCAGCCCCAGCATTTT | CASSPGTGREFGQPQHF
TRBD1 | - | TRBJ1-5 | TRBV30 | TGTGCCTGGAGTGTTGCAGGGGGTAACAATCAGCCCCAGCATTTT | CAWSVAGGNNQPQHF
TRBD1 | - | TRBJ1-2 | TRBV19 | TGTGCCAGTAGTAGGGGACAGGTTTCTAACTATGGCTACACCTTC | CASSRGQVSNYGYTF
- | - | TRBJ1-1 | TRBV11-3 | TGTGCCAGCAGCTCCCGAGGACAAGGGGTTAGAGCTTTCTTT | CASSSRGQGVRAFF
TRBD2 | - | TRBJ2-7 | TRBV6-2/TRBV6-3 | TGTGCCAGCAGTCCACAAGTGGGGTCAGCGGGGGCCTACGAGCAGTACTTC | CASSPQVGSAGAYEQYF
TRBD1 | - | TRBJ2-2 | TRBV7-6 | TGTGCCAGCAGCTTAGCAAGGACAGGGTCGGGGGAGCTGTTTTTT | CASSLARTGSGELFF
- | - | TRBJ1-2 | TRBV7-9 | TGTGCCAGCAGCCCGACAGTAGTCAACTATGGCTACACCTTC | CASSPTVVNYGYTF
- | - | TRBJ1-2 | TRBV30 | TGTGCCTGGAGTGTAGGACAGACTCTGTACACCTTC | CAWSVGQTLYTF
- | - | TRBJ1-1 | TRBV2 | TGTGCCAGCACCGTCAGAACAAACACTGAAGCTTTCTTT | CASTVRTNTEAFF
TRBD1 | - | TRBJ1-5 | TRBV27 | TGTGCCAGCAGTTTAGCAGGGGGTGGCAATCAGCCCCAGCATTTT | CASSLAGGGNQPQHF
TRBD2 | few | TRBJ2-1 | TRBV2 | TGTGCCAGCAGTGTTTTGACTAGCGGGGCCAACTACCTTTCCTACAATGAGCAGTTCTTC | CASSVLTSGANYLSYNEQFF
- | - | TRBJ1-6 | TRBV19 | TGTGCCAGTACACCCCACTTCAATTCACCCCTCCACTTT | CASTPHFNSPLHF
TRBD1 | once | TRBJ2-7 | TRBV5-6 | TGTGCCAGCAGCCCATGGACAGGGGGTGTCTCCGAGCAGTACTTC | CASSPWTGGVSEQYF
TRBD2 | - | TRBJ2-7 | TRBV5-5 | TGTGCCAGCAGCTCCCCGGGAGGGGAGCACGAGCAGTACTTC | CASSSPGGEHEQYF
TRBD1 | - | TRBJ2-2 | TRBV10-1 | TGCGCCAGCAGTTCCCGGGACAGGGGGAACACCGGGGAGCTGTTTTTT | CASSSRDRGNTGELFF
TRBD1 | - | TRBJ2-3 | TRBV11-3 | TGTGCCAGCAGCCCCCGGACAGGGAGAGATACGCAGTATTTT | CASSPRTGRDTQYF
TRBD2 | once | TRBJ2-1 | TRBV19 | TGTGCCAGTAGTATAAATAGCGGGGGACGGAATGAGCAGTTCTTC | CASSINSGGRNEQFF
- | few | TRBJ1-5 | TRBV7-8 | TGTGCCAGCAGTCGAAACCAGGGAGGTGGCAATCAGCCCCAGCATTTT | CASSRNQGGGNQPQHF
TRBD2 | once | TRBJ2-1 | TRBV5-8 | TGTGCCAGCAGCCCCTCACCGACTAGCGGGAGACTAGGTGAGCAGTTCTTC | CASSPSPTSGRLGEQFF
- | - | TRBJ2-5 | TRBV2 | TGTGCCAGCAGTGTGGAGGGGACAGTGGAGACCCAGTACTTC | CASSVEGTVETQYF
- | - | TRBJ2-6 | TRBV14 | TGTGCCAGCAGCCCAGGTAACTCTGGGGCCAACGTCCTGACTTTC | CASSPGNSGANVLTF
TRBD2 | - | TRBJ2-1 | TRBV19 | TGTGCCAGTACCCACGGCGGGAGGAACAATGAGCAGTTCTTC | CASTHGGRNNEQFF
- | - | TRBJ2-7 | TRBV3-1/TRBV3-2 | TGTGCCAGCAGCCGCGGCTACGAGCAGTACTTC | CASSRGYEQYF
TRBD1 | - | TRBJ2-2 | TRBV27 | TGTGCCAGCAGACGAACCGGGACAGACATCACCGGGGAGCTGTTTTTT | CASRRTGTDITGELFF